Below, 8 T cell receptor beta chains from the same sample are listed, as sequenced in a study of vaccination effects on CD4 cells after COVID-19. Between days 9 and 10 of culture, CD4+ T cells were separated out. Either the mRNA-1273 or the BNT162b2 vaccine was given to participants as two doses. The method was immunoSEQ multiplex PCR; TCRdb's version includes in-frame clones alone and lacks a portion of them. Of 40,000 to 45,000 clones in the sample, 55% to 80% are singletons; the top ten hold more than 7.5%. Antigen specificity for these receptors is unknown. The sample here was CD4+ T cells from PBMCs cultured without peptide, taken after COVID-19 vaccination. The receptors shown here come from a human donor who received a COVID-19 vaccine.

The chain uses TRBV2 and TRBJ1-1; D perhaps matches TRBD1 (5 bases). This CDR3 comprises 13 residues. Between the trimmed V and J ends, which lost 6 bases and 1 base, there was a span of 9 bases. Germline lookup yields CDR1 SNHLY and CDR2 FYNNEI. This CDR3 is CASRGTENTEAFF. The CDR3 bases are TGTGCCAGCAGGGGGACCGAGAACACTGAAGCTTTCTTT.

The genes are TRBV2 and TRBJ2-1, with D unresolved. The germline V and J ends were trimmed by 8 bases and 3 bases, with 20 bases remaining between them. Germline values: CDR1 SNHLY, CDR2 FYNNEI. This CDR3 has 16 amino acids. The CDR3 is CASLASREFYYNEQFF. CDR3 sequence (DNA): TGTGCCAGCCTGGCGTCGCGAGAGTTTTACTACAATGAGCAGTTCTTC.

The chain recombines TRBV12-3 or TRBV12-4 with TRBJ1-2; D possibly corresponds to TRBD1 (5 bases). Deletions cut 4 bases from V and 4 bases from J, with 10 bases between. The CDR3 has 13 amino acids. The CDR3 sequence is CASSSQDTYGYTF. CDR3 nucleotide sequence: TGTGCCAGCAGTTCACAGGATACCTATGGCTACACCTTC.

This clone was seen a single time. The gene calls are TRBV11-2 and TRBJ2-3; D might be TRBD2 (6 bases). Trimming pared 3 bases from V and 6 bases from J, leaving 16 bases between. The CDR3 spans 15 residues. CDR1 and CDR2 (germline): SGHAT, FQNNGV. CDR3 nucleotides: TGTGCCAGCAGCTTTTCGGGAGAAAAAGGGGATACGCAGTATTTT. This sequence encodes CASSFSGEKGDTQYF.

The CDR3 protein is CASSTTGTYGYTF. CDR3 nucleotides: TGTGCCAGCAGCACTACCGGGACCTATGGCTACACCTTC. The rearrangement links TRBV6-5 to TRBJ1-2; D may be TRBD1 (5 bases). V dropped 6 bases and J dropped 4 bases, with 12 bases sitting between them. The germline CDR1 and CDR2 sequences are MNHEY and SVGAGI. The CDR3 is 13 residues long.

V gene TRBV7-9 combines with J gene TRBJ2-4, with D perhaps matching TRBD2 (5 bases). The CDR3 consists of 14 residues. Germline V gene data show CDR1 as SEHNR and CDR2 as FQNEAQ (reference sequence). V was cut by 5 bases and J by 7 bases, with 15 bases left in between. CDR3: CASSAALAGNIQYF. The CDR3 DNA is TGTGCCAGCAGCGCCGCCCTGGCGGGTAACATTCAGTACTTC.

The V and J genes are TRBV5-1 and TRBJ2-7; D perhaps matches TRBD2 (5 bases). The CDR3 extends over 15 amino acids. Deletions cut 5 bases from V and 3 bases from J, with 18 bases between. Germline V gene data show CDR1 as SGHRS and CDR2 as YFSETQ. The CDR3 bases are TGCGCCAGCAGGGAAGGACTGACGAATTACTACGAGCAGTACTTC. Amino acids: CASREGLTNYYEQYF.

This clone was seen a few times. The genes are TRBV6-5 and TRBJ2-7; D unclear. V lost 5 bases and J lost 2, with 10 bases in between. CDR3 size: 13 residues. The germline V gene encodes CDR1 MNHEY and CDR2 SVGAGI. CDR3: CASSPLNPYEQYF. CDR3 DNA sequence: TGTGCCAGCAGTCCACTTAACCCCTACGAGCAGTACTTC.